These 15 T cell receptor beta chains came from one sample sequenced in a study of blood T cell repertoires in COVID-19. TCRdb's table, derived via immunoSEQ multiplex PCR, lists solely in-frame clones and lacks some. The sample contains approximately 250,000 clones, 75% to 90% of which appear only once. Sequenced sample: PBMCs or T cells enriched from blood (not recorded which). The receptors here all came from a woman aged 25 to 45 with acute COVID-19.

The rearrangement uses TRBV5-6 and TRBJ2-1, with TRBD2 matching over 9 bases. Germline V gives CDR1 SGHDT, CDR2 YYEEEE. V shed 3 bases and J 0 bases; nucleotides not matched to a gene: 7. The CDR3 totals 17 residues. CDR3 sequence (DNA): TGTGCCAGCAGCTCCTTAGCGGGGGCTAGCTCCTACAATGAGCAGTTCTTC. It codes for CASSSLAGASSYNEQFF.

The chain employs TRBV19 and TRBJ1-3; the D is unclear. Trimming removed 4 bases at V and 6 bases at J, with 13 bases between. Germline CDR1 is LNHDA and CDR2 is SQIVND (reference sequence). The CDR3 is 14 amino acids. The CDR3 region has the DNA TGTGCCAGTAGTAGCGGAACGGCGGTAAACACCATATATTTT. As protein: CASSSGTAVNTIYF.

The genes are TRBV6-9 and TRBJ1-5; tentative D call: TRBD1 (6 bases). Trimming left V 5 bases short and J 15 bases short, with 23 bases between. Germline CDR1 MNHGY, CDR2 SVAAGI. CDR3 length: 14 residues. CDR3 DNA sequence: TGTGCCAGCAGTCTCGACAGGACCCTCCCGTTTCGGCATTTT. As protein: CASSLDRTLPFRHF.

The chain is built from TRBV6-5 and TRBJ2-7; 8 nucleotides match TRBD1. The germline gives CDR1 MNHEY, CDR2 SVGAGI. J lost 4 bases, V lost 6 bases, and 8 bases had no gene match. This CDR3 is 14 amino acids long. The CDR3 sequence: CASRTGGTDYEQYF. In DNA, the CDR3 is TGTGCCAGCAGAACAGGGGGAACCGATTACGAGCAGTACTTC.

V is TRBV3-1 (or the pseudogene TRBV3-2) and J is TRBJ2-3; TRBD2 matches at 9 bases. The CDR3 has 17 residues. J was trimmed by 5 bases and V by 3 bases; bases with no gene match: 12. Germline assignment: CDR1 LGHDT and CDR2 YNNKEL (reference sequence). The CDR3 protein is CASSHPGVAGEKDTQYF. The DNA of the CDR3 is TGTGCCAGCAGCCACCCCGGGGTAGCGGGAGAGAAAGATACGCAGTATTTT.

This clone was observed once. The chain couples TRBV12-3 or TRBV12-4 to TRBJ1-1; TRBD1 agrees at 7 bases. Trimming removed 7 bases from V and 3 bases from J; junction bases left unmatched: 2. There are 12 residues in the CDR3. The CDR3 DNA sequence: TGTGCCAGCACACAGGGGTACACTGAAGCTTTCTTT. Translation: CASTQGYTEAFF.

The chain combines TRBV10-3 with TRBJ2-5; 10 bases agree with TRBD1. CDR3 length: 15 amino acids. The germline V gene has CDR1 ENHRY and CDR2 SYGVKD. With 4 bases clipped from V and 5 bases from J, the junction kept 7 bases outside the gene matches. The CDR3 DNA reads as TGTGCCATCAGTGCCGACAGGGGGCTTAGTGAGACCCAGTACTTC. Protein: CAISADRGLSETQYF.

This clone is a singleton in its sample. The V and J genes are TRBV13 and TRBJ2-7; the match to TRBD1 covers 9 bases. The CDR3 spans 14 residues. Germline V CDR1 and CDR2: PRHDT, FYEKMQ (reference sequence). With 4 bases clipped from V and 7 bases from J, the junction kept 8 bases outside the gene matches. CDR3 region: CASSSGNRGREQYF. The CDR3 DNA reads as TGTGCCAGCAGCTCCGGGAACAGGGGGCGGGAGCAGTACTTC.

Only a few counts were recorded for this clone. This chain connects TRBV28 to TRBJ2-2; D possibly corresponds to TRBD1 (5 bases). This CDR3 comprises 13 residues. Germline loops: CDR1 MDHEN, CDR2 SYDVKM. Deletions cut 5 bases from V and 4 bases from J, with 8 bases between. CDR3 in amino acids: CASSVDSTGELFF. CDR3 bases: TGTGCCAGCAGTGTTGACAGCACCGGGGAGCTGTTTTTT.

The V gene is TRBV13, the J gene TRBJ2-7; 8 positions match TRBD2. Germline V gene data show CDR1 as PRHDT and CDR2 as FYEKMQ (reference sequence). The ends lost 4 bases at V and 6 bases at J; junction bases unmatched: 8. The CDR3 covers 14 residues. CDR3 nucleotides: TGTGCCAGCAGCTCCACTAGCGGTTGGTCCGAGCAGTACTTC. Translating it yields CASSSTSGWSEQYF.

CDR3 nucleotide sequence: TGTGCCAGCAGTGACCCGACGGCGGGAGCAACCTACGAGCAGTACTTC. It yields the protein CASSDPTAGATYEQYF. The chain uses TRBV25-1 and TRBJ2-7; 7 bases are shared with TRBD2. J lost 2 bases, V lost 3 bases, and 10 bases had no gene match. This CDR3 is 16 amino acids long. Germline CDR1 MGHDK, CDR2 SYGVNS.

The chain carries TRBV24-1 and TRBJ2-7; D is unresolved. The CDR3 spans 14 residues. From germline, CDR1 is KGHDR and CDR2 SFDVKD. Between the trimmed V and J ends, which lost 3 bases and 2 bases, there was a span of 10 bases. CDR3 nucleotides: TGTGCCACCAGTGATCGGTTTCGCCCCTACGAGCAGTACTTC. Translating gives CATSDRFRPYEQYF.

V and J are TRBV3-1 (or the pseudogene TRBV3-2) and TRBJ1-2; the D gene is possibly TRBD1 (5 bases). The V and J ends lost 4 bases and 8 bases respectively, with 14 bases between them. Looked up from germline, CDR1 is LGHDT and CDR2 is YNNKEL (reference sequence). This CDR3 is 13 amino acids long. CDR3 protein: CASSPGLTLGYTF. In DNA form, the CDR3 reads TGTGCCAGCAGCCCGGGACTTACACTAGGCTACACCTTC.

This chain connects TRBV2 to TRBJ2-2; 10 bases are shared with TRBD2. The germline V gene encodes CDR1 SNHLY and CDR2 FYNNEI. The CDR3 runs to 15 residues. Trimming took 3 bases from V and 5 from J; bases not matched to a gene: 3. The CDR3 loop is CASSDALAGTGELFF. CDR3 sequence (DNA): TGTGCCAGCAGTGACGCACTAGCGGGAACCGGGGAGCTGTTTTTT.

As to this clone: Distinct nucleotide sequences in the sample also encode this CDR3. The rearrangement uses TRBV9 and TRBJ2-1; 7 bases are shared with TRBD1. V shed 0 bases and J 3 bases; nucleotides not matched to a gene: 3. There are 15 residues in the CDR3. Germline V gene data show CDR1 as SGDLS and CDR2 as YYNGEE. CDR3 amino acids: CASSVGAGGYNEQFF. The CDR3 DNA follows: TGTGCCAGCAGCGTAGGGGCAGGGGGCTACAATGAGCAGTTCTTC.